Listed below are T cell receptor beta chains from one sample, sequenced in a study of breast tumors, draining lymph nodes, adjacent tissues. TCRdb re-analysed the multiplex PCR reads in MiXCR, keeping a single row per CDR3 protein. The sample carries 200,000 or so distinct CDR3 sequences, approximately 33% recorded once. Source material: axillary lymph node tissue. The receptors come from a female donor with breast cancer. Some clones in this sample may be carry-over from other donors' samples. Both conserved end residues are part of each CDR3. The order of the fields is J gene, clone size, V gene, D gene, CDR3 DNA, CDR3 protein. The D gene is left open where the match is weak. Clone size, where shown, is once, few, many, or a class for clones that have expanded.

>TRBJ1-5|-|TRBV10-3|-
TGTGTGATCAGTGAGTCCGAGACAGTGTATCAGCCCCAGCATTTT
CVISESETVYQPQHF
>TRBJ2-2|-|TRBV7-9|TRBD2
TGTGCCGGCAGTCCTTCCGGTCTAGCGGCCGATACCGGAGAGCTGTTTTTT
CAGSPSGLAADTGELFF
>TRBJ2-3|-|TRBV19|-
TGTGCCAGTAGTAATGGTCTGATCACAGATACGCAGTATTTT
CASSNGLITDTQYF
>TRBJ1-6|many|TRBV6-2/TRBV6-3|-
TGTGCCAGCACCGCCCTCGCCAGTAGGCCACCCCTCCACTTT
CASTALASRPPLHF
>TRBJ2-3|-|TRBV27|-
TGTGCCAGCAGTTTATCAGGGGGGAGTCGAGGAGATACGCAGTATTTT
CASSLSGGSRGDTQYF
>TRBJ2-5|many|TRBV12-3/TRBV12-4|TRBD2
TGTGCCAGCAGTTTGGCGGGAGTGGAGGAGACCCAGTACTTC
CASSLAGVEETQYF
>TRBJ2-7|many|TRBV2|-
TGTGCCAGCAGTCAGACAGTTTCCTACGAGCAGTACTTC
CASSQTVSYEQYF
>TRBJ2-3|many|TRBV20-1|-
TGCAGTGCCACCCCGGGTACGATAGGGCTACACGATACGCAGTATTTT
CSATPGTIGLHDTQYF
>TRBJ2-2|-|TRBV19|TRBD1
TGTGCCAGTAGTATTCGGGACAGGGCCCACGCCGGGGATCTGTTTTTT
CASSIRDRAHAGDLFF
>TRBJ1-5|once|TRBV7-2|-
TGTGCCAGCAGCTTACGAGCGGGGGGGGCAGATACGCAGCATTTT
CASSLRAGGADTQHF
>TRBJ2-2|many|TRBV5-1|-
TGCGCCAGCACTTGGCAGGCAGGGAACACCGGGGAGCTGTTTTTT
CASTWQAGNTGELFF
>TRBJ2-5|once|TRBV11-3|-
TGTGCCAGCAGCTTAGGTATCCAGGAGCAAGAGACCCAGTACTTC
CASSLGIQEQETQYF
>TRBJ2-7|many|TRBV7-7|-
TGTGCTAGCAGCCAGACAGTTCCTTACGAGCAGTACTTC
CASSQTVPYEQYF
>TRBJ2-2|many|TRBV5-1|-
TGCGCCAGCAGCTTGGAGGGCCTAGTTCCGACCGGGGAGCTGTTTTTT
CASSLEGLVPTGELFF
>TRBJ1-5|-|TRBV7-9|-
TGTGCCAGCAGCTTATGGAGGAATAATCAGCCCCAGCATTTT
CASSLWRNNQPQHF
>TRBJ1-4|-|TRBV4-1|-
TGCGCCAGCAGCCGAGCTGAAGTCCAACCTGGAAAACTGTTTTTT
CASSRAEVQPGKLFF
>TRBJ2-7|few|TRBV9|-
TGTGCCAGCAGTTTGGGGTCGGGAGAGGGGTTCGAGCCGTACTTC
CASSLGSGEGFEPYF
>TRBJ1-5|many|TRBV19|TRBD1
TGTGCCAGTAGTATGGGACAGGGGGGCCAGCCCCAGCATTTT
CASSMGQGGQPQHF
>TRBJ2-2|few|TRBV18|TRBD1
TGTGCCAGCTCACCAGGGACAGGGGGCGGCACCGGGGAGCTGTTTTTT
CASSPGTGGGTGELFF
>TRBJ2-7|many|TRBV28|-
TGTGCCAGCAGTCGAGGGCCTCTCTACGAGCAGTACTTC
CASSRGPLYEQYF
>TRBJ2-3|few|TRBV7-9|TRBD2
TGTGCCAGCAGCTCCTCCGGCGGGAGTATAGATACGCAGTATTTT
CASSSSGGSIDTQYF
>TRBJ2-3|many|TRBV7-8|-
TGTGCCAGCAGCTACCGTACGCCCTACAGGGAATTGAGCACAGATACGCAGTATTTT
CASSYRTPYRELSTDTQYF
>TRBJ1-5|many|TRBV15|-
TGTGCCACCAGCAGAGGGGGTAGAAGCAATCAGCCCCAGCATTTT
CATSRGGRSNQPQHF
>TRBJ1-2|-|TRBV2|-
TGTGCCAGCAGTGAAGATCCAGGGGGCTACACCTTC
CASSEDPGGYTF
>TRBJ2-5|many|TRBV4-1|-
TGCGCCAGCAGCCAAAGGGTATCTGAGGAGGAGACCCAGTACTTC
CASSQRVSEEETQYF
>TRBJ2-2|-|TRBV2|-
TGTGCCAGCAGTGAAGCCGGGGGGCGCAAGGGGGAGCTGTTTTTT
CASSEAGGRKGELFF
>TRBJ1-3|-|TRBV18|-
TGTGCCAGCTCACCAGGGAGGGGTTTCTCTGGAAACACCATATATTTT
CASSPGRGFSGNTIYF
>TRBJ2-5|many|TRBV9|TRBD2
TGTGCCAGCAGCGTAGTAGCGGGAGAGGAGACCCAGTACTTC
CASSVVAGEETQYF
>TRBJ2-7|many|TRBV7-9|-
TGTGCCAGCAGCTCCCGGGACTCCCCATACGAGCAGTACTTC
CASSSRDSPYEQYF
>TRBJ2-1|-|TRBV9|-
TGTGCCAGCAGCGTTCGGACAGCCCTTTACAATGAGCAGTTCTTC
CASSVRTALYNEQFF
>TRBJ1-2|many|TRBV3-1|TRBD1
TGTGCCAGCAGCAGGACAGGGGGGTACTATGGCTACACCTTC
CASSRTGGYYGYTF
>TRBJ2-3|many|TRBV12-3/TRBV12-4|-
TGTGCCAGCAGTGTGGACCTATATAGCACAGATACGCAGTATTTT
CASSVDLYSTDTQYF
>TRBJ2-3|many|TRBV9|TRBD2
TGTGCCAGCAGCGTAGCTCCGACTAGCGGGTCCGATACGCAGTATTTT
CASSVAPTSGSDTQYF
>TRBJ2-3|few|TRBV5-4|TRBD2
TGTGCCAGCAGCTCGGGACTAGCCGGGTTTTTGTCAGATACGCAGTATTTT
CASSSGLAGFLSDTQYF
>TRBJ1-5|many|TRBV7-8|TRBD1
TGTGCCAGCAGCCTCGCGGGACAGGTCAATCAGCCCCAGCATTTT
CASSLAGQVNQPQHF
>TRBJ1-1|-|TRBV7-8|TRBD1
TGTGCCAGCAGCGCCCAGGGGGCAAGGGGGGCTTTCTTT
CASSAQGARGAFF
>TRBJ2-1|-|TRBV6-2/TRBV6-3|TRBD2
TGTGCCAGCAGTCCCTCCCCGGTGGCGGGGGGGCGTAATGAGCAGTTCTTC
CASSPSPVAGGRNEQFF
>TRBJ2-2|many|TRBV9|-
TGTGCCAGCAGCGCCGGGGGACACGGCACCGGGGAGCTGTTTTTT
CASSAGGHGTGELFF
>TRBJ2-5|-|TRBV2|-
TGTGCCAGCAGCGTAGAAGCGGGAGAGACCCAGTACTTC
CASSVEAGETQYF
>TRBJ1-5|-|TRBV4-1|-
TGCGCCAGCAGCCCGGGCCCGAATAGCAATCAGCCCCAGCATTTT
CASSPGPNSNQPQHF
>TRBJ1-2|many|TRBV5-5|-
TGTGCCAGCAGCTTGGAGTCTAAAACTAACTATGGCTACACCTTC
CASSLESKTNYGYTF
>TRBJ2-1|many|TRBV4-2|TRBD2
TGTGCCAGCAGCCAAGAAAGCGGGGGGGCCTCCTACAATGAGCAGTTCTTC
CASSQESGGASYNEQFF
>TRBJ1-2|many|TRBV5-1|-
TGCGCCAGCAGCTTGGACGGAGGGAACTATGGCTACACCTTC
CASSLDGGNYGYTF
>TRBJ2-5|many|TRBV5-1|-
TGCGCCAGCAGCCTGGGTGCCAGCCAAGAGACCCAGTACTTC
CASSLGASQETQYF
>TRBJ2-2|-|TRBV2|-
TGTGCCAGCAATGAACGTGGGGATGGGCTCGGGGAGCTGTTTTTT
CASNERGDGLGELFF
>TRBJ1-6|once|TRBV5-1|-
TGCGCCAGCAGCTTGAGTACAGGGCTCTATAATTCACCCCTCCACTTT
CASSLSTGLYNSPLHF
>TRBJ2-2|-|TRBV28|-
TGTGCCAGCGAGAGGGCCACCGGGGAGCTGTTTTTT
CASERATGELFF
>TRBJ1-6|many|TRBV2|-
TGTGCCAGCAGTGAGGGGGCCACTTATAATTCACCCCTCCACTTT
CASSEGATYNSPLHF
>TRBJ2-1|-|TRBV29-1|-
TGCAGCTTAGTTCGTCTCACGGGGGCTGGCAATGAGCAGTTCTTC
CSLVRLTGAGNEQFF
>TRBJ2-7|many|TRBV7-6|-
TGTGCCAGCAGCTTAGATACGGGTGGGGCCTACGAGCAGTACTTC
CASSLDTGGAYEQYF
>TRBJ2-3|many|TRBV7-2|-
TGTGCCAGCAGCGCCATGGGAGACCCCACAGATACGCAGTATTTT
CASSAMGDPTDTQYF